These 27 T cell receptor beta chains came from one sample sequenced in a study of blood T cell repertoires in COVID-19. Data came from immunoSEQ multiplex PCR; TCRdb stores just in-frame clones and leaves some out. The sample has under 300,000 clones; roughly 87% are singletons. The sequenced sample consisted of peripheral blood. The receptors shown here come from a human donor in a cohort sampled during active COVID-19.

The genes are TRBV6-2 or TRBV6-3 and TRBJ1-1; tentative D call: TRBD1 (5 bases). Deletions cut 0 bases from V and 1 base from J, with 6 bases between. This CDR3 region has 14 residues. In germline, CDR1 is MNHEY, CDR2 SVGEGT. The CDR3, as DNA: TGTGCCAGCAGTTACTCCCAGGGGAACACTGAAGCTTTCTTT. Protein sequence: CASSYSQGNTEAFF.

The chain carries TRBV4-1 and TRBJ1-1; D might be TRBD1 (5 bases). V lost 5 bases and J 1 base, leaving 17 bases between the germline ends. This CDR3 is 16 amino acids long. CDR1 is MGHRA, CDR2 YSYEKL, per germline. The CDR3 reads CASSIGVGQGNTEAFF. CDR3 DNA: TGCGCCAGCAGCATTGGGGTAGGGCAGGGGAACACTGAAGCTTTCTTT.

The genes are TRBV13 and TRBJ2-7; TRBD2 aligns across 12 bases. Per the germline V gene, CDR1 is PRHDT and CDR2 is FYEKMQ (reference sequence). The CDR3 extends over 18 amino acids. J gave up 5 bases and V 3 bases, and 14 bases lay outside the gene matches. In DNA, the CDR3 is TGTGCCAGCAGCTTTCGCGGAGGACTAGCGGGAAGGCCCAACGAGCAGTACTTC. Its protein product is CASSFRGGLAGRPNEQYF.

V and J are TRBV6-2 or TRBV6-3 and TRBJ2-7, with 9 bases lining up with TRBD2. Germline assignment: CDR1 MNHEY and CDR2 SVGEGT. Germline trimming cut 4 bases from V and 0 bases from J; bases unmatched to any gene: 4. The CDR3 length is 15 residues. In nucleotides, the CDR3 is TGTGCCAGCAGTTCCTTTAGCGGGAGCTCCTACGAGCAGTACTTC. It is translated as CASSSFSGSSYEQYF.

The J gene is TRBJ2-5, the V gene TRBV7-9; TRBD2 is a possible D gene (5 bases). V was cut by 5 bases and J by 2 bases, with 12 bases left in between. This CDR3 has 14 amino acids. In germline, CDR1 is SEHNR, CDR2 FQNEAQ (reference sequence). The CDR3 is CASSRLSEQETQYF. CDR3 DNA: TGTGCCAGCAGCCGACTATCGGAGCAAGAGACCCAGTACTTC.

This chain connects TRBV25-1 to TRBJ1-6; 7 bases match TRBD1. The length of the CDR3 is 13 residues. The V gene end was trimmed by 6 bases and the J gene end by 10 bases; junction bases not matched to a gene: 6. Germline CDR1 reads MGHDK; CDR2 reads SYGVNS. For the CDR3, the DNA is TGTGCCAGCAGGGAAGGGGGCAGGTCACCCCTCCACTTT. Its translation is CASREGGRSPLHF.

The chain couples TRBV5-1 to TRBJ2-2, with no clear D. The CDR3 runs 15 residues. Trimming removed 4 bases at V and 7 bases at J, with 17 bases between. CDR1 is SGHRS and CDR2 is YFSETQ in the germline V gene. This CDR3 reads CASSIAPPQVGELFF. In DNA form, the CDR3 reads TGCGCCAGCAGCATTGCCCCCCCCCAGGTCGGGGAGCTGTTTTTT. Full variable domain (rest looked up from reference TRBV5-1 and TRBJ2-2): KAGVTQTPRYLIKTRGQQVTLSCSPISGHRSVSWYQQTPGQGLQFLFEYFSETQRNKGNFPGRFSGRQFSNSRSEMNVSTLELGDSALYLCASSIAPPQVGELFFGEGSRLTVL.

The genes are TRBV30 and TRBJ2-5; D not resolved. Trimming took 5 bases from V and 2 from J, leaving 12 bases between them. The germline V gene encodes CDR1 GTSNPN and CDR2 SVGIG (reference sequence). The CDR3 loop spans 13 amino acids. CDR3 protein: CAWPSARQETQYF. The DNA for the CDR3 is TGTGCCTGGCCTAGTGCCAGACAAGAGACCCAGTACTTC.

The V gene is TRBV7-9, the J gene TRBJ1-5; D not resolved. With 5 bases removed from V and 1 base from J, the gap between germline ends came to 21 bases. From germline, CDR1 is SEHNR and CDR2 FQNEAQ (reference sequence). This CDR3 contains 18 residues. CDR3 sequence: CASSEGSGVGTSNQPQHF. In nucleotides, the CDR3 is TGTGCCAGCAGCGAAGGGAGTGGCGTCGGCACGAGCAATCAGCCCCAGCATTTT.

The chain couples TRBV6-5 to TRBJ1-5, with D hard to call. The CDR3 is 12 residues long. Per germline, CDR1 MNHEY and CDR2 SVGAGI. V lost 5 bases to trimming and J lost 3 bases, with 5 bases between them. CDR3 residues: CASSPSNQPQHF. For the CDR3, the DNA is TGTGCCAGCAGTCCCTCCAATCAGCCCCAGCATTTT.

This clone was observed a single time. The chain combines TRBV7-2 with TRBJ2-3, with TRBD1 identical over 9 bases. This CDR3 region has 17 residues. Trimming took 4 bases from V and 4 from J; bases not matched to a gene: 12. CDR1 is SGHTA and CDR2 is FQGNSA in the germline V gene. This chain's CDR3 is CASSSFYPGQGADTQYF. The CDR3 DNA reads TGTGCCAGCAGCTCCTTCTATCCGGGACAGGGTGCAGATACGCAGTATTTT.

The CDR3, as DNA: TGTGCCAGCAGCCCCCAGGGCCGGATTAGCAATCAGCCCCAGCATTTT. As protein: CASSPQGRISNQPQHF. V gene TRBV7-2 combines with J gene TRBJ1-5; D perhaps matches TRBD1 (5 bases). The V end lost 5 bases, the J end lost 0 bases, and 14 bases lay between the germline ends. Germline V gene sequence: CDR1 SGHTA, CDR2 FQGNSA. The CDR3 loop spans 16 amino acids.

This chain connects TRBV25-1 to TRBJ1-1; D is possibly TRBD1 (5 bases). Trimming shortened V by 1 base and J by 9 bases, and 15 bases separated the two germline ends. The CDR3 is 14 residues long. The germline V gene encodes CDR1 MGHDK and CDR2 SYGVNS. CDR3 in DNA: TGTGCCAGCAGTGAATGGGGCAGCTCCCTAAAAGCTTTCTTT. Encoded protein: CASSEWGSSLKAFF.

V and J are TRBV27 and TRBJ1-1; tentatively, D is TRBD1 (6 bases). The CDR3 covers 16 residues. Trimming took 3 bases from V and 1 from J, leaving 15 bases between them. Looked up from germline, CDR1 is MNHEY and CDR2 is SMNVEV (reference sequence). CDR3 region: CASSFLWTDPNTEAFF. The CDR3, as DNA: TGTGCCAGCAGTTTCTTGTGGACAGACCCGAACACTGAAGCTTTCTTT.

V is TRBV6-4 and J is TRBJ2-3; 10 nucleotides line up with TRBD2. Germline CDR1 MRHNA, CDR2 SNTAGT. This CDR3 is 16 amino acids long. J was trimmed by 3 bases and V by 0 bases; bases with no gene match: 3. The CDR3 here is CASSDSEAGGTDTQYF. The DNA of the CDR3 is TGTGCCAGCAGTGACTCCGAAGCGGGAGGGACAGATACGCAGTATTTT.

This chain links TRBV5-1 with TRBJ1-4; D may be TRBD1 (6 bases). Trimming removed 4 bases at V and 5 bases at J, with 15 bases between. Germline loops: CDR1 SGHRS, CDR2 YFSETQ. The CDR3 loop spans 15 amino acids. As DNA, the CDR3 is TGCGCCAGCAGCCCGGACAGTTCGCAGAATGAAAAACTGTTTTTT. Residues: CASSPDSSQNEKLFF. The whole variable domain, filled in from reference TRBV5-1 and TRBJ1-4, reads KAGVTQTPRYLIKTRGQQVTLSCSPISGHRSVSWYQQTPGQGLQFLFEYFSETQRNKGNFPGRFSGRQFSNSRSEMNVSTLELGDSALYLCASSPDSSQNEKLFFGSGTQLSVL.

This chain uses TRBV2 with TRBJ1-6, with D maybe TRBD1 (5 bases). This CDR3 is 13 amino acids long. The germline V gene encodes CDR1 SNHLY and CDR2 FYNNEI. Trimming left V 6 bases short and J 12 bases short, with 15 bases between. CDR3 sequence (DNA): TGTGCCAGCAGCGAACGTCGGGGGAAACCCCTCCACTTT. Amino acid sequence: CASSERRGKPLHF.

The gene calls are TRBV7-9 and TRBJ2-2; perhaps TRBD2 as D (5 bases). This CDR3 contains 14 residues. V was pared by 7 bases and J by 3 bases, with 12 bases between. Germline CDR1 SEHNR, CDR2 FQNEAQ (reference sequence). CDR3 sequence: CASMLGGYTGELFF. CDR3 DNA sequence: TGTGCCAGCATGCTTGGAGGATACACCGGGGAGCTGTTTTTT.

Only a few counts were recorded for this clone. The genes are TRBV9 and TRBJ1-1, with D possibly matching TRBD1 (6 bases). Germline CDR1 is SGDLS and CDR2 is YYNGEE. This CDR3 is built from 13 residues. Trimming took 5 bases from V and 4 from J, leaving 12 bases between them. CDR3 sequence (DNA): TGTGCCAGCAGTTACAGGGCTGGCACTGAAGCTTTCTTT. Amino acid sequence: CASSYRAGTEAFF.

This chain uses TRBV19 with TRBJ1-6; D is unresolved. V gave up 2 bases and J gave up 8 bases, with 13 bases separating them. The germline V gene has CDR1 LNHDA and CDR2 SQIVND (reference sequence). The CDR3 spans 15 residues. The CDR3 DNA is TGTGCCAGTAGTATATCCGGGAGCACCGATTCACCCCTCCACTTT. Its translation is CASSISGSTDSPLHF.

This sequence joins TRBV5-4 and TRBJ2-2; the D gene is possibly TRBD2 (6 bases). Per germline, CDR1 SGHNT and CDR2 YYREEE (reference sequence). The length of the CDR3 is 16 residues. Trimming removed 4 bases at V and 5 bases at J, with 18 bases between. The DNA for the CDR3 is TGTGCCAGCAGCCCGTGGGCCGGAGGGTTGACCGGGGAGCTGTTTTTT. Translating it yields CASSPWAGGLTGELFF.

The chain carries TRBV6-5 and TRBJ1-4, with D perhaps TRBD1 (6 bases). The germline V and J ends were trimmed by 8 bases and 5 bases, with 12 bases remaining between them. Germline V gene sequence: CDR1 MNHEY, CDR2 SVGAGI. The length of the CDR3 is 13 residues. The CDR3 spells CASGWGQNEKLFF. The CDR3 nucleotides are TGTGCCAGCGGGTGGGGGCAAAATGAAAAACTGTTTTTT.

V gene TRBV18 combines with J gene TRBJ2-2; possible D gene TRBD1, 5 bases. The germline V gene encodes CDR1 KGHSH and CDR2 LQKENI. This CDR3 contains 16 residues. Trimming removed 1 base from V and 2 bases from J, with 11 bases in between. This CDR3 reads CASSPRGPGNTGELFF. In DNA form, the CDR3 reads TGTGCCAGCTCACCACGGGGCCCAGGAAACACCGGGGAGCTGTTTTTT.

This chain connects TRBV18 to TRBJ2-1, with 11 bases matching TRBD2. Germline CDR1 reads KGHSH; CDR2 reads LQKENI. The CDR3 runs to 19 residues. V lost 2 bases and J lost 0; bases outside the gene matches: 9. The CDR3 is CASSPGLTSGKSSYNEQFF. CDR3 in DNA: TGTGCCAGCTCACCAGGGTTGACTAGCGGGAAAAGCTCCTACAATGAGCAGTTCTTC. Variable domain in full (rest from reference TRBV18 and TRBJ2-1): NAGVMQNPRHLVRRRGQEARLRCSPMKGHSHVYWYRQLPEEGLKFMVYLQKENIIDESGMPKERFSAEFPKEGPSILRIQQVVRGDSAAYFCASSPGLTSGKSSYNEQFFGPGTRLTVL.

This clone was recorded once. This chain joins TRBV7-3 and TRBJ2-3; possibly TRBD2 for D (5 bases). CDR3 length: 17 amino acids. Germline assignment: CDR1 SGHTA and CDR2 FQGTGA. V lost 8 bases to trimming and J lost 1 base, with 22 bases between them. CDR3 nucleotides: TGTGCCAGCCTGAGGAAGCGGAAAAAATCCTGCACAGATACGCAGTATTTT. Protein: CASLRKRKKSCTDTQYF.

This clone was seen many times. The chain employs TRBV5-1 and TRBJ2-2; 8 bases are a match to TRBD2. CDR3 length: 19 residues. J lost 0 bases, V lost 0 bases, and 10 bases had no gene match. The germline CDR1 and CDR2 sequences are SGHRS and YFSETQ. CDR3 loop: CASSLARAGELANTGELFF. In nucleotides, the CDR3 is TGCGCCAGCAGCTTGGCCCGAGCGGGAGAGCTCGCGAACACCGGGGAGCTGTTTTTT.

The chain joins TRBV7-2 to TRBJ1-1; D possibly corresponds to TRBD1 (6 bases). Looked up from germline, CDR1 is SGHTA and CDR2 is FQGNSA. Trimming took off 3 bases at V and 0 bases at J, with 8 bases between the two ends. The CDR3 is made up of 14 amino acids. CDR3 DNA: TGTGCCAGCAGCTTTCAGGGGCTGAACACTGAAGCTTTCTTT. Residues: CASSFQGLNTEAFF. Supplemented by reference TRBV7-2 and TRBJ1-1, the full variable domain reads GAGVSQSPSNKVTEKGKDVELRCDPISGHTALYWYRQSLGQGLEFLIYFQGNSAPDKSGLPSDRFSAERTGGSVSTLTIQRTQQEDSAVYLCASSFQGLNTEAFFGQGTRLTVV.